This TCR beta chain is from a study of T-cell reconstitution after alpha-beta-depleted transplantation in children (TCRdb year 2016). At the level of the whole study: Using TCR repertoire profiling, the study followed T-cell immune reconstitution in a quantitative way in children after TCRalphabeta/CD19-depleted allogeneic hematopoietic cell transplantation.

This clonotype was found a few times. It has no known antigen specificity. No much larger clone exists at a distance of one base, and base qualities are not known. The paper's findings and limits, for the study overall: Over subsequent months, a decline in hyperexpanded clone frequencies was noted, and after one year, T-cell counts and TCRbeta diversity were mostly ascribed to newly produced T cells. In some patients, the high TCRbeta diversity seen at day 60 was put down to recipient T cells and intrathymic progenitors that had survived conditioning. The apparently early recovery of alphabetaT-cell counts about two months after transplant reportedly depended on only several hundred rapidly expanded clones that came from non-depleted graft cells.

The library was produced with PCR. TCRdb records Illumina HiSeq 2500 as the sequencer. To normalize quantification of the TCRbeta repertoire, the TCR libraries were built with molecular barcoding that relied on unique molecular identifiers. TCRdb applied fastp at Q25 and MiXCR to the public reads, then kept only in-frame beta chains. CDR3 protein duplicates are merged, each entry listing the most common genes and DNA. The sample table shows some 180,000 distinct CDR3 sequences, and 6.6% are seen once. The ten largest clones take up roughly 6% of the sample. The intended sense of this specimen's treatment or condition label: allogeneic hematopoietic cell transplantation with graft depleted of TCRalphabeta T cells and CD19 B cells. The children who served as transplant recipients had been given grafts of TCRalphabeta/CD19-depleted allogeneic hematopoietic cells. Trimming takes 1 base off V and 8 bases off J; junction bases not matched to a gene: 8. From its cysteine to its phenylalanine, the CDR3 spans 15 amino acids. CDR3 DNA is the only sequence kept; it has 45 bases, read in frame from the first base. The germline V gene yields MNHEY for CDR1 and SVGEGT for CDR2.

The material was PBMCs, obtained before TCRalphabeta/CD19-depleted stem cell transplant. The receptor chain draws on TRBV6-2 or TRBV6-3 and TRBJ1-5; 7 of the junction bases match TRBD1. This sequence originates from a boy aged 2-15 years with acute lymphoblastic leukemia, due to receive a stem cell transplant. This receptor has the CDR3 CASSYLRQGDEPQHF. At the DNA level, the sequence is TGTGCCAGCAGTTACTTGCGACAGGGCGATGAGCCCCAGCATTTT.